These 18 T cell receptor beta chains were sequenced from one sample in a study of T cell changes during pregnancy in multiple sclerosis. The repertoire was sequenced with immunoSEQ multiplex PCR; TCRdb's copy has only in-frame clones and lacks some. The sample shows 60,000 to 65,000 clones, over 80% of them seen only once. Specimen: peripheral blood, collected in the first trimester of pregnancy. All receptors come from a female donor with multiple sclerosis, enrolled in a pregnancy study.

J is TRBJ2-3 and V is TRBV28; no clear D. With 3 bases removed from V and 2 bases from J, the gap between germline ends came to 15 bases. Germline V CDR1 and CDR2: MDHEN, SYDVKM. The CDR3 extends over 16 amino acids. The CDR3 region is CASSFWQASNTDTQYF. The CDR3 nucleotides are TGTGCCAGCAGTTTTTGGCAGGCCAGTAACACAGATACGCAGTATTTT.

V and J are TRBV19 and TRBJ2-3, with 9 nucleotides matching TRBD2. The V segment lost 7 bases and the J segment 2 bases; nucleotides outside the gene matches: 10. Germline assignment: CDR1 LNHDA and CDR2 SQIVND (reference sequence). The CDR3 is 16 amino acids. CDR3 amino acids: CASTPIAGGITDTQYF. CDR3 in DNA: TGTGCCAGTACCCCGATCGCGGGAGGGATCACAGATACGCAGTATTTT.

This chain connects TRBV6-1 to TRBJ2-5; D possibly corresponds to TRBD1 (6 bases). From germline, CDR1 is MNHNS and CDR2 SASEGT. This CDR3 is 15 amino acids long. V lost 8 bases to trimming and J lost 2 bases, with 18 bases between them. The CDR3: CASGGYEGPQETQYF. For the CDR3, the DNA is TGTGCCAGCGGGGGCTACGAGGGTCCTCAAGAGACCCAGTACTTC.

Only one count was recorded for this clone. The gene calls are TRBV5-4 and TRBJ2-1; 8 bases map to TRBD2. Germline-derived CDR1 and CDR2 are SGHNT and YYREEE (reference sequence). CDR3 size: 15 residues. The V and J ends lost 4 bases and 7 bases, in that order; junction bases with no gene match: 10. CDR3 DNA: TGTGCCAGCAGCGAGGAAAGCGGGAGCGGAAATGAGCAGTTCTTC. It is translated as CASSEESGSGNEQFF.

CDR3 sequence reads: CASSIEGTGITTGELFF. Written as DNA, the CDR3 is TGTGCCAGTAGTATCGAAGGGACAGGGATTACCACCGGGGAGCTGTTTTTT. V usage is TRBV19 and J usage is TRBJ2-2; 9 nucleotides line up with TRBD1. Germline loops: CDR1 LNHDA, CDR2 SQIVND (reference sequence). The junction had 9 bases not matched to a gene; V was cut back by 3 bases and J by 4 bases. This CDR3 has 17 amino acids.

This chain uses TRBV11-2 with TRBJ1-2; possibly TRBD1 for D (5 bases). CDR1 is SGHAT, CDR2 FQNNGV, per germline. V was shortened by 5 bases and J by 4 bases, with 11 bases between the two germline ends. This CDR3 is 13 amino acids long. The CDR3 spells CASSPQGSYGYTF. The CDR3, as DNA: TGTGCCAGCAGCCCCCAGGGATCCTATGGCTACACCTTC.

The rearrangement links TRBV18 to TRBJ1-2; D remains ambiguous. The CDR3 is 13 amino acids. Germline CDR1 KGHSH, CDR2 LQKENI. V lost 8 bases to trimming and J lost 3 bases, with 13 bases between them. The CDR3 region has the DNA TGTGCCAGCCAATCGGGGTCAGACTATGGCTACACCTTC. It is translated as CASQSGSDYGYTF.

This clone was detected only a few times. The V call is TRBV18, the J call TRBJ1-1; D remains unclear. Germline CDR1 reads KGHSH; CDR2 reads LQKENI. CDR3 size: 13 residues. Trimming pared 3 bases from V and 1 base from J, leaving 6 bases between. CDR3 in DNA: TGTGCCAGCTCACCTGACACGAACACTGAAGCTTTCTTT. Its protein is CASSPDTNTEAFF.

The V gene is TRBV11-2, the J gene TRBJ1-2; no clear D gene. Per germline, CDR1 SGHAT and CDR2 FQNNGV. V lost 5 bases, J lost 5 bases, and 12 bases lay in between. The CDR3 is 13 residues long. Written as DNA, the CDR3 is TGTGCCAGCAGCACCGCAATCGGGTATGGCTACACCTTC. Amino acids: CASSTAIGYGYTF. The whole variable domain, filled in from reference TRBV11-2 and TRBJ1-2, reads EAGVAQSPRYKIIEKRQSVAFWCNPISGHATLYWYQQILGQGPKLLIQFQNNGVVDDSQLPKDRFSAERLKGVDSTLKIQPAKLEDSAVYLCASSTAIGYGYTFGSGTRLTVV.

The J gene is TRBJ2-1, the V gene TRBV20-1, with D unresolved. This CDR3 contains 11 residues. Germline values: CDR1 DFQATT, CDR2 SNEGSKA (reference sequence). V shed 5 bases and J shed 8 bases, with 10 bases lying between them. For the CDR3, the DNA is TGCAGTGCTTCCCCTTTAGATGAGCAGTTCTTC. Translation gives CSASPLDEQFF.

The rearrangement links TRBV7-2 to TRBJ2-7; TRBD2 is a possible D gene (6 bases). The germline V gene has CDR1 SGHTA and CDR2 FQGNSA. Trimming took 3 bases from V and 7 from J, leaving 13 bases between them. The CDR3 loop spans 13 amino acids. The CDR3 DNA reads TGTGCCAGCAGCTTTAACGGGGGAGGAGAGCAGTACTTC. The encoded protein is CASSFNGGGEQYF.

The chain is built from TRBV11-2 and TRBJ2-5, with D possibly matching TRBD1 (5 bases). The germline gives CDR1 SGHAT, CDR2 FQNNGV. This CDR3 spans 15 amino acids. V was clipped by 2 bases and J by 2 bases, with 12 bases between them. The CDR3 reads CASSLSPTEQETQYF. CDR3 coding DNA: TGTGCCAGCAGCTTAAGTCCGACAGAGCAAGAGACCCAGTACTTC. Supplemented by reference TRBV11-2 and TRBJ2-5, the full variable domain reads EAGVAQSPRYKIIEKRQSVAFWCNPISGHATLYWYQQILGQGPKLLIQFQNNGVVDDSQLPKDRFSAERLKGVDSTLKIQPAKLEDSAVYLCASSLSPTEQETQYFGPGTRLLVL.

This clone was seen a few times. V usage is TRBV7-2 and J usage is TRBJ2-1, with 10 bases fitting TRBD2. Germline assignment: CDR1 SGHTA and CDR2 FQGNSA. V dropped 0 bases and J dropped 4; count of bases not matched to a gene: 3. This CDR3 spans 16 amino acids. CDR3: CASSLAGTSAYNEQFF. The CDR3 DNA reads TGTGCCAGCAGCTTAGCCGGGACTAGCGCATACAATGAGCAGTTCTTC.

The V call is TRBV6-5, the J call TRBJ2-1, with D possibly being TRBD1 (6 bases). Germline assignment: CDR1 MNHEY and CDR2 SVGAGI. The CDR3 covers 15 residues. Trimming left V 4 bases short and J 2 bases short, with 12 bases between. For the CDR3, the DNA is TGTGCCAGCAGTTCCGACAGGCCTACCTACAATGAGCAGTTCTTC. Encoded protein: CASSSDRPTYNEQFF.

The gene calls are TRBV11-3 and TRBJ2-1; 8 bases align to TRBD2. V gave up 3 bases and J gave up 8 bases; unmatched junction bases: 9. This CDR3 has 15 residues. Germline V gene sequence: CDR1 SGHNT, CDR2 YENEEA. This chain's CDR3 is CASSFTSGSGDEQFF. The DNA of the CDR3 is TGTGCCAGCAGCTTTACTAGCGGCAGCGGGGATGAGCAGTTCTTC. The full variable domain, with the rest looked up from reference TRBV11-3 and TRBJ2-1, is EAGVVQSPRYKIIEKKQPVAFWCNPISGHNTLYWYLQNLGQGPELLIRYENEEAVDDSQLPKDRFSAERLKGVDSTLKIQPAELGDSAVYLCASSFTSGSGDEQFFGPGTRLTVL.

The chain uses TRBV2 and TRBJ2-2, with TRBD1 matching 9 bases. Trimming at V came to 5 bases and at J to 1 base, leaving 2 bases not matched to a gene. The germline gives CDR1 SNHLY, CDR2 FYNNEI. The CDR3 consists of 15 residues. The CDR3 DNA reads TGTGCCAGCAGTTACAGGGGGCTGAACACCGGGGAGCTGTTTTTT. Its protein is CASSYRGLNTGELFF.

This sequence joins TRBV19 and TRBJ2-3; 9 bases fit TRBD2. CDR3 size: 15 residues. J gave up 2 bases and V 5 bases, and 5 bases lay outside the gene matches. Germline V lookup: CDR1 LNHDA, CDR2 SQIVND (reference sequence). This CDR3 is CASSGIAGDTDTQYF. The CDR3 DNA reads TGTGCCAGTAGTGGCATAGCGGGGGACACAGATACGCAGTATTTT.

This clone was observed a single time. V usage is TRBV6-4 and J usage is TRBJ2-2, with TRBD2 matching over 8 bases. This CDR3 contains 14 residues. V shed 8 bases and J 2 bases; nucleotides not matched to a gene: 4. Germline assignment: CDR1 MRHNA and CDR2 SNTAGT. The CDR3: CASREGSNTGELFF. For the CDR3, the DNA is TGTGCCAGCCGGGAGGGGAGCAACACCGGGGAGCTGTTTTTT.